Listed below are T cell receptor beta chains from one sample, sequenced in a study of type 1 regulatory T cells. TCRdb called the reads again in MiXCR, with one record for every CDR3 protein. This sample has approximately 43,000 distinct CDR3 sequences; 12% occur once, and the top ten carry around 7.5%. The antigens of these receptors remain unknown. The source material was cultured non-Tr1 T cells, either the whole culture or a sorted T cell fraction (not recorded which). Source of these receptors: a human donor in good health. CDR3s include the opening cysteine and the closing phenylalanine or tryptophan. Each record gives: D gene, clone size, V gene, CDR3 length, J gene, CDR3 DNA, CDR3 protein. A D gene is named only where the DNA matches it firmly. Clone size is shown for a subset of rows, as once, few, many or a class of expanded clone.

>TRBD2|few|TRBV19|15|TRBJ2-1
TGTGCCAGTAGTACCTCCGGGACTAGCGGGATGGAGCAGTTCTTC
CASSTSGTSGMEQFF
>TRBD1|medium-sized|TRBV3-1|12|TRBJ2-2
TGTGCCAGCAGCCCCAGGGGGCCGAAGCTGTTTTTT
CASSPRGPKLFF
>TRBD1|many|TRBV5-1|14|TRBJ2-1
TGCGCCAGCGCCGGACAGGTTGGTGTTAATGAGCAGTTCTTC
CASAGQVGVNEQFF
>NA|few|TRBV6-2/TRBV6-3|15|TRBJ2-1
TGTGCCAGCCGAATTAGCGGAACCCCATACAATGAGCAGTTCTTC
CASRISGTPYNEQFF
>NA|many|TRBV7-2|12|TRBJ2-7
TGTGCCAGCAGCATGCAACTAAACGAGCAGTACTTC
CASSMQLNEQYF
>NA|many|TRBV7-2|12|TRBJ2-1
TGTGCCAGCAGCTCCCAGGGCTGGGAGCAGTTCTTC
CASSSQGWEQFF
>TRBD1|NA|TRBV20-1|14|TRBJ2-7
TGCAGTGCTAGAGATTGGGGACAGTTAAACGAGCAGTACTTC
CSARDWGQLNEQYF
>TRBD1|few|TRBV5-1|12|TRBJ2-1
TGCGCCAGCAGCCCGGGGACAGGTGAGCAGTTCTTC
CASSPGTGEQFF
>NA|NA|TRBV20-1|13|TRBJ2-3
TGCAGTGCGGAAGGCGGGACTTTGGGTACGCAGTATTTT
CSAEGGTLGTQYF
>NA|many|TRBV4-3|13|TRBJ2-1
TGCGCCAGCAGCCAGGGACTCTCCAATGAGCAGTTCTTC
CASSQGLSNEQFF
>NA|many|TRBV3-1|14|TRBJ1-5
TGTGCCAGCAGCCCGGCGAAGGCATCCCAGCCCCAGCATTTT
CASSPAKASQPQHF
>TRBD2|few|TRBV7-3|18|TRBJ2-1
TGTGCCAGCAGCTTAAACGGTTGGGGCGCGGGAGGGGTTAATGAGCAGTTCTTC
CASSLNGWGAGGVNEQFF
>NA|many|TRBV20-1|12|TRBJ1-1
TGCAGTGCTATGGGGGAGATAACTGAAGCTTTCTTT
CSAMGEITEAFF
>TRBD2|few|TRBV7-9|18|TRBJ2-3
TGTGCCAGCAGCCCGCCGGGACTAGCGGGGGGGGGCACAGATACGCAGTATTTT
CASSPPGLAGGGTDTQYF
>TRBD2|few|TRBV20-1|12|TRBJ2-1
TGCAGTGCTAGTAGCGGGTACAATGAGCAGTTCTTC
CSASSGYNEQFF
>NA|many|TRBV12-3/TRBV12-4|15|TRBJ1-5
TGTGCCAGCAGTCCCCGAGATGGTAGCAATCAGCCCCAGCATTTT
CASSPRDGSNQPQHF
>NA|NA|TRBV7-2|14|TRBJ2-7
TGTGCCAGCAGCTTTTCCAGGGGCTCCTACGAGCAGTACTTC
CASSFSRGSYEQYF